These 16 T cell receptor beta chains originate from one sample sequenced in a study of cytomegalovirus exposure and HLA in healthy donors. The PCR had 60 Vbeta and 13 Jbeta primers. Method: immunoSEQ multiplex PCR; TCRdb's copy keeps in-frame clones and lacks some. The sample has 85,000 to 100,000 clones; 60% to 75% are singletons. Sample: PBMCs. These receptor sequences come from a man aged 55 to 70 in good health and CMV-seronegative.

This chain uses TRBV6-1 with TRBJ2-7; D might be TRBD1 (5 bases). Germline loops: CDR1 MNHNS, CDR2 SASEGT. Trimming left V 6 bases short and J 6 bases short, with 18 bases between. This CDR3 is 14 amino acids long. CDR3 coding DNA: TGTGCCAGCAGGAGGACAACGTCGAGCGCCGAGCAGTACTTC. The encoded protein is CASRRTTSSAEQYF.

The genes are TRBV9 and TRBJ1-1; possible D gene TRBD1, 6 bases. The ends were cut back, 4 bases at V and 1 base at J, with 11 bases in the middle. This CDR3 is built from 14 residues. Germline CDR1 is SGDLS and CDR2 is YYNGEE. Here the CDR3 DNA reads TGTGCCAGCAGCTCTCAACAGGGGAACACTGAAGCTTTCTTT. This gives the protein CASSSQQGNTEAFF.

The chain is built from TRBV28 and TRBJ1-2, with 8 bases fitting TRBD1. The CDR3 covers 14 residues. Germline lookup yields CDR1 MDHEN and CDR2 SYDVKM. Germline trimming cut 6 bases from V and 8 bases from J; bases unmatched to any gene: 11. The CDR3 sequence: CASSPGGGIGGYTF. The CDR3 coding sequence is TGTGCCAGCAGCCCAGGGGGCGGTATCGGGGGCTACACCTTC.

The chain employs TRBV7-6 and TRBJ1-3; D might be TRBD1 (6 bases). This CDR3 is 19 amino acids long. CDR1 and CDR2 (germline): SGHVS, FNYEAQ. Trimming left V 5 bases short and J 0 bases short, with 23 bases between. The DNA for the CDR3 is TGTGCCAGCAGCCCTAATCTCCTGGGACACGCTCCCTCTGGAAACACCATATATTTT. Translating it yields CASSPNLLGHAPSGNTIYF.

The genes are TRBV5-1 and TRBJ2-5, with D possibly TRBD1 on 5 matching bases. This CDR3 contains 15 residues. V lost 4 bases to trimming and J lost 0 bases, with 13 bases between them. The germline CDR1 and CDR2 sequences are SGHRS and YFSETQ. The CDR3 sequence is CASSRVQAYQETQYF. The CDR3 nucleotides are TGCGCCAGCAGCAGAGTACAGGCGTACCAAGAGACCCAGTACTTC.

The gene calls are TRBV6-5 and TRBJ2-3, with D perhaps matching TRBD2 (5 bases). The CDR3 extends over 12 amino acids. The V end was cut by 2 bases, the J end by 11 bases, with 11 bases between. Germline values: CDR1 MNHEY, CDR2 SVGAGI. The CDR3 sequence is CASSYREERQYF. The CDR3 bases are TGTGCCAGCAGTTACCGGGAAGAAAGGCAGTATTTT.

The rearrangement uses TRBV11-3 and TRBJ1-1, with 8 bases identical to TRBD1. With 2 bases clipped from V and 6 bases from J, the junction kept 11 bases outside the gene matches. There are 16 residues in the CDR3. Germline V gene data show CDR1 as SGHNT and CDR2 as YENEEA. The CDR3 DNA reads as TGTGCCAGCAGCTTAAGCCCCACGACAGGGGTCGCTGAAGCTTTCTTT. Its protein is CASSLSPTTGVAEAFF.

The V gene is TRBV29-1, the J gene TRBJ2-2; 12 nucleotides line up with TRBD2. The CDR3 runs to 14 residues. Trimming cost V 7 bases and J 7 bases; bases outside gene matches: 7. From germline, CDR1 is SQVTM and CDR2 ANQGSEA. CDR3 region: CSGRLAGVGGELFF. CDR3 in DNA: TGCAGCGGGAGACTAGCGGGGGTGGGCGGGGAGCTGTTTTTT.

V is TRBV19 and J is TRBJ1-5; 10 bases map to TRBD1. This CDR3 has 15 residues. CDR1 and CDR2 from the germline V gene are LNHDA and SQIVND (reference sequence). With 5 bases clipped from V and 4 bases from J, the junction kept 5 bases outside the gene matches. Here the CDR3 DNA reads TGTGCCAGTAGTCTCAAGGGACAGGGGAATCAGCCCCAGCATTTT. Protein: CASSLKGQGNQPQHF. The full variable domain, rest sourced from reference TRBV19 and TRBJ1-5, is DGGITQSPKYLFRKEGQNVTLSCEQNLNHDAMYWYRQDPGQGLRLIYYSQIVNDFQKGDIAEGYSVSREKKESFPLTVTSAQKNPTAFYLCASSLKGQGNQPQHFGDGTRLSIL.

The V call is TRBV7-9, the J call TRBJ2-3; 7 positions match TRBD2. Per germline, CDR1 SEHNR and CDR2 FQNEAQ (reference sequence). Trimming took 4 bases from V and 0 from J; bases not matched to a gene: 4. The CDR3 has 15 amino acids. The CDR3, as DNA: TGTGCCAGCAGCTCCTTACTAGCGAGCACAGATACGCAGTATTTT. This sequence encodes CASSSLLASTDTQYF.

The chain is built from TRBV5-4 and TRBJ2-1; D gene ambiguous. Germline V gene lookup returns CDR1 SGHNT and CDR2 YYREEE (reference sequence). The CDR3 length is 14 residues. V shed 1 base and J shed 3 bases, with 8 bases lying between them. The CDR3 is CASSLRGIYNEQFF. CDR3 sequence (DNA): TGTGCCAGCAGCTTGAGAGGTATCTACAATGAGCAGTTCTTC. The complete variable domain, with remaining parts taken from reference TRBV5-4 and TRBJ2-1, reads ETGVTQSPTHLIKTRGQQVTLRCSSQSGHNTVSWYQQALGQGPQFIFQYYREEENGRGNFPPRFSGLQFPNYSSELNVNALELDDSALYLCASSLRGIYNEQFFGPGTRLTVL.

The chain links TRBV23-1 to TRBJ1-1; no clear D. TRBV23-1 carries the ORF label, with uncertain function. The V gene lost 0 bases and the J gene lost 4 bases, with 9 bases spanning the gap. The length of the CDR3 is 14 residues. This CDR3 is CASSQSLSCTEAFF. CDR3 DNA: TGCGCCAGCAGTCAATCGTTGTCTTGCACTGAAGCTTTCTTT.

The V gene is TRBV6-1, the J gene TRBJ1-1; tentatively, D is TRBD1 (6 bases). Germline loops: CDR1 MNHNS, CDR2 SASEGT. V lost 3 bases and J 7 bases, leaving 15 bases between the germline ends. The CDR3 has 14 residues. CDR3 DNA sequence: TGTGCCAGCAGTGAGAGTTGGGGGGGCGTTGAAGCTTTCTTT. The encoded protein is CASSESWGGVEAFF.

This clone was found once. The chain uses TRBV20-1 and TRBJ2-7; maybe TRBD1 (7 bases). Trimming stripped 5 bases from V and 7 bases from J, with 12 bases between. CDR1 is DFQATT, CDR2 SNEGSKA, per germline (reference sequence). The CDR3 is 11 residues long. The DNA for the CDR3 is TGCAGTGCTCGGCAGGGGGGTGAGCAGTACTTC. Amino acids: CSARQGGEQYF.

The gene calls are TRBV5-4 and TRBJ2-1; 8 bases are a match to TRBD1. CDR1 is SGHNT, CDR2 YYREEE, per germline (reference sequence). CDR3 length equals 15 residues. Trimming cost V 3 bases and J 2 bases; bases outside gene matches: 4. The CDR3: CASSSGQETYNEQFF. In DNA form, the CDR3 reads TGTGCCAGCAGCTCGGGACAGGAGACCTACAATGAGCAGTTCTTC.

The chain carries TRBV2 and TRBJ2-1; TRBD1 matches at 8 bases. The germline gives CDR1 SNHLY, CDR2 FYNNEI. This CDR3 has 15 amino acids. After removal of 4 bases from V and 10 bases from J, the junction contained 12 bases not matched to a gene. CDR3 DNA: TGTGCCAGCAGTGTTGGACAGGGTCCGACGCAGGAGCAGTTCTTC. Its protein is CASSVGQGPTQEQFF.